Listed below are T cell receptor beta chains from one sample, sequenced in a study of radiotherapy plus CTLA-4 blockade in lung cancer. TCRdb's copy holds only in-frame clones and misses some; the assay was immunoSEQ multiplex PCR. The sample has about 30,000 clones; roughly four fifths are singletons. The source material was peripheral blood, sampled from a patient treated with radiotherapy plus ipilimumab. The receptors come from a human donor with non-small cell lung cancer who had stable disease on radiotherapy plus ipilimumab. Each CDR3 is given with its conserved first and last residue. Only part of the rows carry a size: once, few, many, or a class if the clone is expanded.

clone_size,v_call,cdr3_aa
.,TRBV29-1,CSVVGSYRGTEAFF
.,TRBV4-3,CASSQEGLRGYTF
.,TRBV2,CASIRTGSGYTF
.,TRBV7-2,CASSLPRGGRGRGNTIYF
.,TRBV28,CASSSLPGSRKGNTIYF
.,TRBV29-1,CSVYSEPSLGPFEQYF
.,TRBV2,CASSGGQGGSPLHF
.,TRBV10-3,CAISESPNTNQPQHF
few,TRBV28,CASSLTVATNEKLFF
.,TRBV25-1,CASSVDGGYGYTF
.,TRBV4-1,CASSQPQRYGYTF
.,TRBV18,CASSPRVAGINYGYTF
.,TRBV13,CASSLKAGAVNEQFF
.,TRBV7-9,CASSRGQGEAFF
few,TRBV7-2,CASSLGGLNQPQHF
.,TRBV6-6,CASGVPGELFF